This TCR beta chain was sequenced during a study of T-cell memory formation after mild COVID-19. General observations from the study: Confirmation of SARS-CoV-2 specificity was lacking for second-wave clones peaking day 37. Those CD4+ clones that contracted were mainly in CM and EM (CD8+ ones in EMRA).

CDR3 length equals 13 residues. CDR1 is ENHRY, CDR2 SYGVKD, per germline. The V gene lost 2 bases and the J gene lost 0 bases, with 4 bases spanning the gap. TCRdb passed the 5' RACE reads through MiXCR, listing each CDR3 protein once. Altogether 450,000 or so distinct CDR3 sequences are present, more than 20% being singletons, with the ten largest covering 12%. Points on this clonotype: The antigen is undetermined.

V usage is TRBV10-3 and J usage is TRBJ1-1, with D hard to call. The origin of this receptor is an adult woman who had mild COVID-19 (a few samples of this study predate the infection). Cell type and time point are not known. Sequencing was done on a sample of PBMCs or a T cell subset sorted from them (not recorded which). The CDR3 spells CAISEAMNTEAFF. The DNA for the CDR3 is TGTGCCATCAGTGAGGCAATGAACACTGAAGCTTTCTTT.